What follows is one T cell receptor beta chain and its context. The sample belongs to a study of blood T cell repertoires in COVID-19. Clones were read by immunoSEQ multiplex PCR, and TCRdb kept only the in-frame ones, dropping some. The sample has about 280,000 clones, approximately 86% seen once. This receptor was obtained from a woman younger than 45 who had recovered from COVID-19. Source material: peripheral blood.

CDR3 nucleotide sequence: TGTGCCAGCAGCCTCACAGGGCCTAACTATGGCTACACCTTC. Amino acid sequence: CASSLTGPNYGYTF. The genes are TRBV7-9 and TRBJ1-2; perhaps TRBD1 as D (6 bases). The V gene lost 5 bases and the J gene lost 0 bases, with 10 bases spanning the gap. This CDR3 region has 14 residues. The germline V gene has CDR1 SEHNR and CDR2 FQNEAQ (reference sequence).